These T cell receptor beta chains were read from a single sample in a study of T-cell reconstitution after alpha-beta-depleted transplantation in children. MiXCR, applied by TCRdb to the PCR reads, yields one record per CDR3 protein. Here the sample spans approximately 130,000 distinct CDR3 sequences, roughly 9% being singletons. Material: PBMCs, mostly from graft donor cells, obtained 180 days after TCRalphabeta/CD19-depleted stem cell transplant. All receptors derive from a girl in the first two years of life who had a stem cell transplant for combined immunodeficiency, so the T cells may come from the graft donor. Each CDR3 is given with its conserved first and last residue. Fields, in order: D gene, V gene, J gene, clone size, CDR3 protein, CDR3 DNA. The D gene is left open where the match is weak. The size of a clone is reported for some rows only, either as once, few or many, or as a class for expanded clones.

NA	TRBV6-5	TRBJ1-2	few	CASSYGIGIGYTF	TGTGCCAGCAGTTACGGGATTGGTATAGGCTACACCTTC
NA	TRBV7-9	TRBJ1-6	NA	CASSSGPVRGSPLHF	TGTGCCAGCAGCTCGGGACCGGTTCGTGGTTCACCCCTCCACTTT
NA	TRBV7-2	TRBJ2-5	few	CASSKMGSFQETQYF	TGTGCCAGCAGCAAAATGGGGAGTTTCCAAGAGACCCAGTACTTC
TRBD1	TRBV20-1	TRBJ2-2	NA	CSARDHGQGTGELFF	TGCAGTGCTAGAGATCATGGACAGGGGACCGGGGAGCTGTTTTTT
NA	TRBV20-1	TRBJ2-1	NA	CSARPPGLGANEQFF	TGCAGTGCTAGGCCACCGGGACTCGGCGCCAATGAGCAGTTCTTC
NA	TRBV5-5	TRBJ2-3	few	CASSLEAHWSQYF	TGTGCCAGCAGCTTGGAGGCGCACTGGTCGCAGTATTTT
TRBD1	TRBV7-2	TRBJ1-3	NA	CASSSQGYGNTIYF	TGTGCCAGCAGCTCACAGGGGTATGGAAACACCATATATTTT
TRBD1	TRBV10-3	TRBJ2-7	few	CAIGAKGQGTNEQYF	TGTGCCATCGGTGCTAAGGGACAGGGAACCAACGAGCAGTACTTC
NA	TRBV7-8	TRBJ2-5	few	CASSLLQGVQETQYF	TGTGCCAGCAGCTTGTTACAGGGCGTCCAAGAGACCCAGTACTTC
NA	TRBV7-8	TRBJ2-5	few	CASSRRGRLETQYF	TGTGCCAGCAGCCGACGGGGCCGTTTGGAGACCCAGTACTTC
NA	TRBV7-9	TRBJ2-7	few	CASSLGQDSRHEQYF	TGTGCCAGCAGCTTAGGTCAGGACAGTCGCCACGAGCAGTACTTC
NA	TRBV29-1	TRBJ2-3	NA	CSVLGDFGTDTQYF	TGCAGCGTCCTTGGTGATTTTGGCACAGATACGCAGTATTTT
NA	TRBV12-3/TRBV12-4	TRBJ2-3	few	CASSFLTDTQYF	TGTGCCAGCAGTTTCTTGACAGATACGCAGTATTTT
TRBD1	TRBV2	TRBJ1-2	NA	CASNHRDRRYGYTF	TGTGCCAGCAACCACCGGGACAGGCGGTATGGCTACACCTTC
TRBD1	TRBV19	TRBJ2-5	NA	CASSPRQGVQETQYF	TGTGCCAGTAGTCCTCGACAGGGGGTTCAAGAGACCCAGTACTTC
NA	TRBV30	TRBJ1-1	NA	CAWKGSVDRQAFF	TGTGCCTGGAAGGGTTCGGTGGACAGACAAGCTTTCTTT
NA	TRBV3-1	TRBJ2-5	NA	CASSSRQVLYQETQYF	TGTGCCAGCAGCTCCCGACAGGTTCTGTACCAAGAGACCCAGTACTTC
NA	TRBV4-1	TRBJ1-3	once	CASSKGTFRSTIYF	TGCGCCAGCAGCAAGGGGACGTTCCGAAGCACCATATATTTT
TRBD1	TRBV7-9	TRBJ1-2	few	CASSLYRTGDYTF	TGTGCCAGCAGCCTCTACCGGACAGGGGACTACACCTTC
TRBD1	TRBV7-8	TRBJ2-3	NA	CASSPTGARADTQYF	TGTGCCAGCAGCCCGACAGGGGCGCGGGCAGATACGCAGTATTTT
NA	TRBV15	TRBJ1-4	few	CATSRDLSVLDSGNEKLFF	TGTGCCACCAGCAGAGATCTCTCGGTGCTCGATTCCGGTAATGAAAAACTGTTTTTT
NA	TRBV7-6	TRBJ2-7	few	CASSLALAGDHEQYF	TGTGCCAGCAGCTTAGCGCTGGCAGGGGACCACGAGCAGTACTTC
NA	TRBV4-2	TRBJ1-5	NA	CASSQATGRWSQPQHF	TGTGCCAGCAGCCAAGCCACGGGGCGATGGAGTCAGCCCCAGCATTTT
TRBD2	TRBV28	TRBJ2-5	few	CASSPGLSEETQYF	TGTGCCAGCAGTCCGGGACTATCCGAAGAGACCCAGTACTTC
NA	TRBV7-9	TRBJ2-7	NA	CASSFPTRGADYEQYF	TGTGCCAGCAGCTTCCCGACGAGAGGGGCGGATTACGAGCAGTACTTC
NA	TRBV20-1	TRBJ2-7	many	CSARWLVSYEQYF	TGCAGTGCTAGGTGGCTAGTGTCCTACGAGCAGTACTTC
NA	TRBV21-1	TRBJ1-1	NA	CAPALTSLNTEAFF	TGTGCCCCTGCCCTTACTTCTCTGAACACTGAAGCTTTCTTT
NA	TRBV27	TRBJ1-1	NA	CASSLESAAKDMNTEAFF	TGTGCCAGCAGTTTAGAAAGTGCGGCAAAAGACATGAACACTGAAGCTTTCTTT
NA	TRBV4-3	TRBJ1-2	NA	CASSQDLDGSYNYGYTF	TGCGCCAGCAGCCAAGATCTGGACGGATCTTATAACTATGGCTACACCTTC
NA	TRBV27	TRBJ2-7	NA	CASSPGQFLGEQYF	TGTGCCAGCAGCCCCGGACAGTTCTTGGGGGAGCAGTACTTC
TRBD2	TRBV12-3/TRBV12-4	TRBJ2-7	few	CASSAAGGRSYEQYF	TGTGCCAGCAGCGCCGCGGGGGGCCGCTCCTACGAGCAGTACTTC
NA	TRBV29-1	TRBJ2-5	NA	CSVREGAETQYF	TGCAGCGTTCGCGAAGGGGCAGAGACCCAGTACTTC
NA	TRBV24-1	TRBJ2-3	NA	CATSDWTDTQYF	TGTGCCACCAGTGATTGGACAGATACGCAGTATTTT
TRBD2	TRBV20-1	TRBJ2-1	many	CSARDPTSGRASEQFF	TGCAGTGCTAGAGACCCAACTAGCGGGAGGGCCAGTGAGCAGTTCTTC
NA	TRBV19	TRBJ2-7	few	CASSRGIEQYF	TGTGCCAGTAGTAGGGGGATCGAGCAGTACTTC
NA	TRBV7-2	TRBJ1-1	few	CASSLGRIVRSTSTEAFF	TGTGCCAGCAGCTTAGGGCGAATTGTGCGGTCGACGAGCACTGAAGCTTTCTTT
TRBD1	TRBV5-6	TRBJ1-2	few	CASSSQGHGYTF	TGTGCCAGCAGCTCACAGGGGCATGGCTACACCTTC
NA	TRBV19	TRBJ1-2	NA	CASSISPDGHGYTF	TGTGCCAGTAGTATAAGTCCGGATGGGCATGGCTACACCTTC
TRBD2	TRBV5-6	TRBJ2-5	many	CASSSPSGGETQYF	TGTGCCAGCAGCTCCCCTAGCGGGGGGGAGACCCAGTACTTC
TRBD2	TRBV12-3/TRBV12-4	TRBJ2-7	few	CASSVSGGAYEQYF	TGTGCCAGCAGTGTTAGCGGGGGGGCCTACGAGCAGTACTTC
TRBD2	TRBV5-1	TRBJ2-4	NA	CASSSATSGGANIQYF	TGCGCCAGCAGCTCGGCTACTAGCGGGGGGGCAAACATTCAGTACTTC
TRBD2	TRBV12-3/TRBV12-4	TRBJ2-3	NA	CASSPIPRLAGGRDTDTQYF	TGTGCCAGCAGTCCCATCCCGCGGCTAGCGGGGGGGCGTGACACAGATACGCAGTATTTT